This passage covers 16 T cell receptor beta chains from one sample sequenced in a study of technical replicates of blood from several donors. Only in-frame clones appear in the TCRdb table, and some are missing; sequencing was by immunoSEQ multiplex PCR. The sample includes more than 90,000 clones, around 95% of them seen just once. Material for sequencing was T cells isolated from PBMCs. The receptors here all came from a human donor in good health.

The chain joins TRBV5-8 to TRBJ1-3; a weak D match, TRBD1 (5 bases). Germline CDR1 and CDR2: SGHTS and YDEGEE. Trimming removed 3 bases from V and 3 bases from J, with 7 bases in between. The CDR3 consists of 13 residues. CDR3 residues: CASSWDFGNTIYF. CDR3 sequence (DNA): TGTGCCAGCAGCTGGGACTTTGGAAACACCATATATTTT.

CDR3 nucleotide sequence: TGTGCCAGCAGCTTCAGGGCTGGAAACACCATATATTTT. As protein: CASSFRAGNTIYF. This chain joins TRBV5-8 and TRBJ1-3; a possible D gene is TRBD1 (5 bases). The CDR3 runs 13 residues. The germline gives CDR1 SGHTS, CDR2 YDEGEE. The ends were cut back, 2 bases at V and 2 bases at J, with 5 bases in the middle.

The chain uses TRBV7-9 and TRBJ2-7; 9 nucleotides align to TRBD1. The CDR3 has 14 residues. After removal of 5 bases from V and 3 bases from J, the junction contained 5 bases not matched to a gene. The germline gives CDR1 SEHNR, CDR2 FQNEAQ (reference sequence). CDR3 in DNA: TGTGCCAGCAGCGCCGGGACAGGGTTCTACGAGCAGTACTTC. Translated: CASSAGTGFYEQYF.

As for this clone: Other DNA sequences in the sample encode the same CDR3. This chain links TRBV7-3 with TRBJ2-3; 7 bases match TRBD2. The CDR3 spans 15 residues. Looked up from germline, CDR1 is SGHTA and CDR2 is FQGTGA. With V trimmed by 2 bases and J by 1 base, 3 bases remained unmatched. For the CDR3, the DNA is TGTGCCAGCAGCTTAGGGCTAGCGGGCACAGATACGCAGTATTTT. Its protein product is CASSLGLAGTDTQYF.

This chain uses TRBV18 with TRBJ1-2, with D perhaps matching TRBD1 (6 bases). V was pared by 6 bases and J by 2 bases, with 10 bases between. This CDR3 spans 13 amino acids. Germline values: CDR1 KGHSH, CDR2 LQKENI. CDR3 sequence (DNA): TGTGCCAGCTCCGCTGGACAGAACTATGGCTACACCTTC. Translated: CASSAGQNYGYTF.

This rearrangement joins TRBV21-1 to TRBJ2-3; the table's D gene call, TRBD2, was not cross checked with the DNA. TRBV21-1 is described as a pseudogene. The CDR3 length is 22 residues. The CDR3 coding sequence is TGTGCCAGCAGCAACTGGACTAGCGGGAGGGCCAGGTCCCAGAACAACACAGATACGCAGTATTTT. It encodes CASSNWTSGRARSQNNTDTQYF.

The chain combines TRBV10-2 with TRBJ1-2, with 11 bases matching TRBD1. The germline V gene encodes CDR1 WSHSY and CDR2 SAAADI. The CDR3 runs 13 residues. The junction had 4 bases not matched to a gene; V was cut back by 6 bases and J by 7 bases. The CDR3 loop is CASRPGTGGGYTF. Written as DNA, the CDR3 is TGCGCCAGCAGACCCGGGACAGGGGGTGGCTACACCTTC.

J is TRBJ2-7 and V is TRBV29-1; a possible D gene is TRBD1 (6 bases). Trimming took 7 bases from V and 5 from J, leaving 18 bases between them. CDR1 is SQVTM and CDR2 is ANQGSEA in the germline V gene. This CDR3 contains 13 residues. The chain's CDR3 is CSAGGGQFHEQYF. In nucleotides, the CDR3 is TGCAGCGCCGGAGGCGGACAGTTCCACGAGCAGTACTTC.

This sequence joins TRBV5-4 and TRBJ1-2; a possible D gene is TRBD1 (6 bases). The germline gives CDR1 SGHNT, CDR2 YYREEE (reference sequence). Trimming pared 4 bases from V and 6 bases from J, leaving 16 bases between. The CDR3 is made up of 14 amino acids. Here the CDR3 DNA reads TGTGCCAGCAGCCCCTCGGGGGGGCCGAATGGCTACACCTTC. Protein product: CASSPSGGPNGYTF.

The CDR3 bases are TGCAGCATACAGGGGGCGGGGGGCTATGGCTACACCTTC. Translation: CSIQGAGGYGYTF. The chain has TRBV29-1 and TRBJ1-2; TRBD1 agrees at 9 bases. CDR3 size: 13 residues. After removal of 8 bases from V and 4 bases from J, the junction contained 8 bases not matched to a gene. From germline, CDR1 is SQVTM and CDR2 ANQGSEA.

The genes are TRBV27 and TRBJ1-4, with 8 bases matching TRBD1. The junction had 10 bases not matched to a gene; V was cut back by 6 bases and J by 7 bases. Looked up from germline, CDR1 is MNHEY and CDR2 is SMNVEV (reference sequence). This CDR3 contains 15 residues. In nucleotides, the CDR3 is TGTGCCAGCAGCATTACCGGGACAGGCAGTGAAAAACTGTTTTTT. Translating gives CASSITGTGSEKLFF.

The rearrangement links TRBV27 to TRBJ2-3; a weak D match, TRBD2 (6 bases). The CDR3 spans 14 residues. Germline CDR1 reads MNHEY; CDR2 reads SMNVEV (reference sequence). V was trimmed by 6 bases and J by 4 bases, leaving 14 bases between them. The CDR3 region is CASSPGSGPDTQYF. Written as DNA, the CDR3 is TGTGCCAGCAGCCCCGGGAGCGGGCCAGATACGCAGTATTTT.

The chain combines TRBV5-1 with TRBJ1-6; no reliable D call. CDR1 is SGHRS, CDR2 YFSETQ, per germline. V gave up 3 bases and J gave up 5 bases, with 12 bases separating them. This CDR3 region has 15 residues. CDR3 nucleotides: TGCGCCAGCAGCTCCATACCGGGTGATAATTCACCCCTCCACTTT. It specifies CASSSIPGDNSPLHF. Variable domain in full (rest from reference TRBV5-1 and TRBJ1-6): KAGVTQTPRYLIKTRGQQVTLSCSPISGHRSVSWYQQTPGQGLQFLFEYFSETQRNKGNFPGRFSGRQFSNSRSEMNVSTLELGDSALYLCASSSIPGDNSPLHFGNGTRLTVT.

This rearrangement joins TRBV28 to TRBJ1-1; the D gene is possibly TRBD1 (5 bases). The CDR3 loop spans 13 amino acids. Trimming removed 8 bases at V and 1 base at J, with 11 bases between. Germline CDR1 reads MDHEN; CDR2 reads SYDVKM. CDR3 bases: TGTGCCAGCCTGATCAGGGAGAACACTGAAGCTTTCTTT. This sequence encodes CASLIRENTEAFF.

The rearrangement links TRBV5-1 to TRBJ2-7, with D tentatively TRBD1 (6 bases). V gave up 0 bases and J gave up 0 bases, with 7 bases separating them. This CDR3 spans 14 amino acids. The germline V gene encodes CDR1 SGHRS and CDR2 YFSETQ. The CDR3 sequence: CASSLVDSSYEQYF. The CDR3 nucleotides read TGCGCCAGCAGCTTGGTGGACAGCTCCTACGAGCAGTACTTC.

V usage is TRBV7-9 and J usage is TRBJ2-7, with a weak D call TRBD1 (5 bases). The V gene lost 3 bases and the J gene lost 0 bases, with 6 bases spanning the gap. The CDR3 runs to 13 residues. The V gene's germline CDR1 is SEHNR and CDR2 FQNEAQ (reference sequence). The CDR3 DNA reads TGTGCCAGCAGCTTCAGGGACTCCTACGAGCAGTACTTC. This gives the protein CASSFRDSYEQYF.